This entry features one T cell receptor beta chain sequence. The trim removed 5 bases at V and 0 bases at J, leaving 2 bases unmatched. This CDR3 contains 14 residues. From germline, CDR1 is MNHNY and CDR2 SVGAGI (reference sequence). The sample belongs to a study of blood T cell repertoires in COVID-19. Study overall: PBMCs, B-cell-depleted T cells, or T cells were the source of the cDNA or gDNA that made up the material.

Clones were read by immunoSEQ multiplex PCR, and TCRdb kept only the in-frame ones, dropping some. The table records over 90,000 clones, less than 95% of them present only once. The source material was peripheral blood. This TCR was recovered from a man aged 50-60 years with acute or convalescent COVID-19. This chain connects TRBV6-6 to TRBJ1-2; 8 positions agree with TRBD1. The CDR3 DNA sequence: TGTGCCAGCAGTGGACAGGGAGCTAACTATGGCTACACCTTC. Residues: CASSGQGANYGYTF.